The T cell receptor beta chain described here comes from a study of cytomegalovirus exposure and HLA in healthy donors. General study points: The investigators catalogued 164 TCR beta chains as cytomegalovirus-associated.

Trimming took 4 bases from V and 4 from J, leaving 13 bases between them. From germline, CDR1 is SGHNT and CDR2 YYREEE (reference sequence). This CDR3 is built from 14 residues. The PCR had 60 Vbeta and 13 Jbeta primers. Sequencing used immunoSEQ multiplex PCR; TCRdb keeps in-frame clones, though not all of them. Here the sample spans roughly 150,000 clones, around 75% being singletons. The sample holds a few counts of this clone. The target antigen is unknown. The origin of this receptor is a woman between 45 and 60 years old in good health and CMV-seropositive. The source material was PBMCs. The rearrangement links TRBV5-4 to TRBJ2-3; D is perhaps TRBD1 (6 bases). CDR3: CASSLRGFADTQYF. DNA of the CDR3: TGTGCCAGCAGCCTTAGGGGGTTTGCAGATACGCAGTATTTT.